A single sample gave rise to the 5 T cell receptor beta chains below, sequenced in a study of early T cells in non-severe SARS-CoV-2 infection. TCRdb processed the 5' RACE reads anew with MiXCR; each CDR3 protein has one entry. This table has some 50,000 distinct CDR3 sequences, 4.5% to 7% appearing once. Sequences were obtained from whole blood. The origin of the receptors is an adult who was a healthcare worker with PCR-confirmed SARS-CoV-2 infection or an uninfected control (not recorded which).

The rearrangement links TRBV5-5 to TRBJ2-2; D call uncertain. Germline V gene lookup returns CDR1 SGHKS and CDR2 YYEKEE (reference sequence). The CDR3 contains 15 residues. Trimming left V 6 bases short and J 1 base short, with 13 bases between. The CDR3 coding sequence is TGTGCCAGCATCCCAGAACTGATGAACACCGGGGAGCTGTTTTTT. It encodes CASIPELMNTGELFF.

This clonotype was found a few times. The rearrangement uses TRBV24-1 and TRBJ2-3; 9 nucleotides match TRBD2. Germline CDR1 and CDR2: KGHDR and SFDVKD. The CDR3 has 16 amino acids. Losses at the gene ends were 4 bases for V and 5 bases for J; bases not matched to a gene: 9. CDR3: CATSDHTAGGRDTQYF. DNA of the CDR3: TGTGCCACCAGTGACCACACAGCGGGGGGCCGAGATACGCAGTATTTT.

This clonotype was detected a few times. The CDR3 sequence: CASSLERDTDTQYF. CDR3 DNA sequence: TGTGCCAGCAGCTTAGAACGGGATACAGATACGCAGTATTTT. The chain combines TRBV7-9 with TRBJ2-3, with D possibly TRBD2 on 5 matching bases. Trimming pared 1 base from V and 3 bases from J, leaving 8 bases between. CDR1 is SEHNR, CDR2 FQNEAQ, per germline (reference sequence). The CDR3 loop spans 14 amino acids.

This clonotype turned up a few times. The chain joins TRBV4-2 to TRBJ2-3; TRBD2 matches 9 bases. CDR3 length equals 18 residues. V was clipped by 3 bases and J by 1 base; unmatched bases: 11. The germline gives CDR1 LGHNA, CDR2 YNFKEQ. The CDR3 coding sequence is TGTGCCAGCAGCCATGATCACCCGGGACTAGCAGGCACAGATACGCAGTATTTT. Its translation: CASSHDHPGLAGTDTQYF.

This clonotype showed up just a few times. V is TRBV14 and J is TRBJ1-1; D is perhaps TRBD1 (6 bases). V lost 1 base and J 3 bases, leaving 9 bases between the germline ends. CDR1 SGHDN and CDR2 FVKESK come from the germline V gene. The CDR3 length is 14 residues. For the CDR3, the DNA is TGTGCCAGCAGCCAAGTCAGGGGCCACACTGAAGCTTTCTTT. The encoded protein is CASSQVRGHTEAFF.